One sample yielded the 2 T cell receptor beta chains listed below, sequenced in a study of a mutant IDH1 vaccine in newly diagnosed glioma. Using immunoSEQ multiplex PCR, the repertoire was profiled, and TCRdb retains in-frame clones only, with some absent. The sample carries about 33,000 clones, about nine tenths recorded once. The sample's time point: baseline, week 1 (first vaccination visit). Treatment of the sample: pre-vaccination baseline after standard-of-care therapy. Sequences were derived from PBMCs, sampled from a glioma patient treated with radiotherapy, temozolomide or both. The source is a woman in her forties with glioma.

The chain has TRBV6-6 and TRBJ1-1; 7 bases are a match to TRBD1. This CDR3 region has 12 residues. The V segment lost 6 bases and the J segment 6 bases; nucleotides outside the gene matches: 4. Germline CDR1 and CDR2: MNHNY and SVGAGI (reference sequence). CDR3 sequence reads: CASRPTGAEAFF. For the CDR3, the DNA is TGTGCCAGCAGGCCAACAGGGGCTGAAGCTTTCTTT.

CDR3: CSVAGFGQPQHF. Written as DNA, the CDR3 is TGCAGCGTTGCAGGGTTCGGGCAGCCCCAGCATTTT. The chain employs TRBV29-1 and TRBJ1-5; D is perhaps TRBD1 (5 bases). The CDR3 sequence is 12 residues long. V was pared by 4 bases and J by 7 bases, with 11 bases between. Germline V CDR1 and CDR2: SQVTM, ANQGSEA. Looking up the rest from reference TRBV29-1 and TRBJ1-5 gives the full variable domain: SAVISQKPSRDICQRGTSLTIQCQVDSQVTMMFWYRQQPGQSLTLIATANQGSEATYESGFVIDKFPISRPNLTFSTLTVSNMSPEDSSIYLCSVAGFGQPQHFGDGTRLSIL.